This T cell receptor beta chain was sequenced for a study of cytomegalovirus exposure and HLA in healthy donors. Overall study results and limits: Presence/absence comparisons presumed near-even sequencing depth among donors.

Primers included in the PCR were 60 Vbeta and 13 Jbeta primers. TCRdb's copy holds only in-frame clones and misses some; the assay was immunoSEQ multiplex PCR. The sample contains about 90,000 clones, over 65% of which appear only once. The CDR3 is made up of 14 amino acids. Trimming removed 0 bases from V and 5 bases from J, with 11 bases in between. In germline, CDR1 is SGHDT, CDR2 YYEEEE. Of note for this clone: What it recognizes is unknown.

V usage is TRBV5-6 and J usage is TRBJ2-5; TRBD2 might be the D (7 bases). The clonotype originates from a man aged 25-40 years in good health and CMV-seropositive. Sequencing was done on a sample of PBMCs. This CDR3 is CASSLVGRGETQYF. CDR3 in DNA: TGTGCCAGCAGCTTGGTTGGGAGGGGGGAGACCCAGTACTTC. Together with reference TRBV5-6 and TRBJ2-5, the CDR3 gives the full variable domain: DAGVTQSPTHLIKTRGQQVTLRCSPKSGHDTVSWYQQALGQGPQFIFQYYEEEERQRGNFPDRFSGHQFPNYSSELNVNALLLGDSALYLCASSLVGRGETQYFGPGTRLLVL.